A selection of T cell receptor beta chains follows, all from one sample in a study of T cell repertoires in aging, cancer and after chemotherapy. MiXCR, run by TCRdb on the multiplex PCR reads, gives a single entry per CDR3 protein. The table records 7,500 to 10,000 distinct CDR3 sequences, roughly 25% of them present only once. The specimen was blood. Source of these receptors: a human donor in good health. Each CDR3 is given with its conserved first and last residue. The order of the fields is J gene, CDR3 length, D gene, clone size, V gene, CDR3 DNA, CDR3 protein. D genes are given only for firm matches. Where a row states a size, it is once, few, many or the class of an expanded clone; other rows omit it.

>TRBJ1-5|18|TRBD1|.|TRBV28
TGTGCCAGCAGTTCCTTAACAGGGGGGGGATATAGCAATCAGCCCCAGCATTTT
CASSSLTGGGYSNQPQHF
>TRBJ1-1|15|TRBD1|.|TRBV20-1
TGCAGTGCTAGAGAACCAGGGGGCTTTTACACTGAAGCTTTCTTT
CSAREPGGFYTEAFF
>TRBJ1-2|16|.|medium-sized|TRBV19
TGTGCCAGTAGTATAGATCAGCTCGGTCCCTCGGATGGCTACACCTTC
CASSIDQLGPSDGYTF
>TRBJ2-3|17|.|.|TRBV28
TGTGCCAGCAGTTTAGTCGGCAGGGGAGGACGCACAGATACGCAGTATTTT
CASSLVGRGGRTDTQYF
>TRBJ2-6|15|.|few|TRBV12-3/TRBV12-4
TGTGCCAGCAGATACGGGAATTCTGGGGCCAACGTCCTGACTTTC
CASRYGNSGANVLTF
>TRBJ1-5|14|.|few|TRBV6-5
TGTGCCAGCAGTTTTTCTGACGGCAATCAGCCCCAGCATTTT
CASSFSDGNQPQHF
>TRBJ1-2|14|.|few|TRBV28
TGTGCCAGCTTCAGTCGGGGGGCTCTGGATGGCTACACCTTC
CASFSRGALDGYTF
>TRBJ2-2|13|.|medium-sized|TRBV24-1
TGTGCCACCAGTGATCCTGGAAGGGGGGAGCTGTTTTTT
CATSDPGRGELFF
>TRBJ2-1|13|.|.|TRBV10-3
TGTGCCATCAGGACAGCCACTTACAATGAGCAGTTCTTC
CAIRTATYNEQFF
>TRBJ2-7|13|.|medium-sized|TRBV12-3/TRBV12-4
TGTGCCAGCAGCTATCTACGGTCCGCGGAGCAGTACTTC
CASSYLRSAEQYF
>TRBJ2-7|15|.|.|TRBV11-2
TGTGCCAGCACCAAAAGAGAGGGAGACCACTACGAGCAGTACTTC
CASTKREGDHYEQYF
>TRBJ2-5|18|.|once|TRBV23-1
TGCGCCAGCAGTCAGCGGGGAAGACAGGGCAGTGGGCAAGAGACCCAGTACTTC
CASSQRGRQGSGQETQYF
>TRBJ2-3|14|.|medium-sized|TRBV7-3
TGTGCCAGCAGCTTGGGACTCGACACAGATACGCAGTATTTT
CASSLGLDTDTQYF
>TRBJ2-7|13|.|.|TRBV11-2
TGTGCCAGCAGCTTAGGACAGAGCTACGAGCAGTACTTC
CASSLGQSYEQYF
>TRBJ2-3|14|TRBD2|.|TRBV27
TGTGCCAGCAGAAAACTAGCGGGAGTCGATACGCAGTATTTT
CASRKLAGVDTQYF
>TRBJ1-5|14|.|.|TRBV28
TGTGCCAGCAGTTTTGTCCGGGAAAATCAGCCCCAGCATTTT
CASSFVRENQPQHF
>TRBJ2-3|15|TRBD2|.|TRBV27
TGTGCCAGCACCATGGGGACTAGCGGCACAGATACGCAGTATTTT
CASTMGTSGTDTQYF
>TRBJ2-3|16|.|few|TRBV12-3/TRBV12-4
TGTGCCAGCAGTTTAGCGATGACTCGGGGTAGAGATACGCAGTATTTT
CASSLAMTRGRDTQYF
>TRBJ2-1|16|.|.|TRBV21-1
TGTGCCAGCAGCAAACATGGTCAGAGCTCCTACAATGAGCAGTTCTTC
CASSKHGQSSYNEQFF
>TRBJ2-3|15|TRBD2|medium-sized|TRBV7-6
TGTGCCAGCAGTTTGGGTAGCGGGACGACAGATACGCAGTATTTT
CASSLGSGTTDTQYF
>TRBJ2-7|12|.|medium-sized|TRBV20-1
TGCAGTGCCCCTACGGCGGGCCTGGAGCAGTACTTC
CSAPTAGLEQYF
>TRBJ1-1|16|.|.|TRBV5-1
TGCGCCAGCAGCCCTGGGGACTGGGTAACGAACACTGAAGCTTTCTTT
CASSPGDWVTNTEAFF